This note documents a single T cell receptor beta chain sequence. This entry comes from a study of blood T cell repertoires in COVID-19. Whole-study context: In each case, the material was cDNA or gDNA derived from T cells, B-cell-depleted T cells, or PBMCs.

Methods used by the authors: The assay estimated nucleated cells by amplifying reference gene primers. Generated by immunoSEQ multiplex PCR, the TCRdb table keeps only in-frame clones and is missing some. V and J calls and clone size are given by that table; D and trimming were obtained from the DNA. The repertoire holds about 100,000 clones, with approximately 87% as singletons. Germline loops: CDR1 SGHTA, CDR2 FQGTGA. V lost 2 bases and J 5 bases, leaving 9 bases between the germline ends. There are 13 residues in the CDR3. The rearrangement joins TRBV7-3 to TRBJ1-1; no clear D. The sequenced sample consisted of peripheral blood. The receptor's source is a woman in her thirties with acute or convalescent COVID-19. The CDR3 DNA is TGTGCCAGCAGCTTAGGACTTGGGACTGAAGCTTTCTTT. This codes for CASSLGLGTEAFF.